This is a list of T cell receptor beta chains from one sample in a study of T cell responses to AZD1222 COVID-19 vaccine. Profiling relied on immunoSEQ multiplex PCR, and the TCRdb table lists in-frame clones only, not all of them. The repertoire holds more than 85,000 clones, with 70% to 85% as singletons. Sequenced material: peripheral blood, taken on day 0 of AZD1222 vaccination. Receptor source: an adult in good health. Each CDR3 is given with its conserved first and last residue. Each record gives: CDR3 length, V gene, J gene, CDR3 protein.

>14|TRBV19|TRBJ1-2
CASSRDRGQDGYTF
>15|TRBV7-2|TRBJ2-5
CASSSSGASMETQYF
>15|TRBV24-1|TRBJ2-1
CATSDRGRLTNEQFF
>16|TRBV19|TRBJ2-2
CASSVLLGQNTGELFF
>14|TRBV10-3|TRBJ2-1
CAISAVGSYNEQFF
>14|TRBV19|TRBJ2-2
CASSISLEGGELFF
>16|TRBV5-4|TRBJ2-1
CASSLFRRELNNEQFF
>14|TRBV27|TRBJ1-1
CASSPGHKNTEAFF
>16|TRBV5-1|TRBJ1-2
CASSLDIAGTNYGYTF
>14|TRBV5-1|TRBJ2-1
CASSLVGRGNEQFF
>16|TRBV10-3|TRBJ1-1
CAISESTGQGDTEAFF
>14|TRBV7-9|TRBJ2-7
CASSLRTGGDGQYF
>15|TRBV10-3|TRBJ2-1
CAIGGGRSAYNEQFF
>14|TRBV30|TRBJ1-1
CAWSNDGGWEGAFF
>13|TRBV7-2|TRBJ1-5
CASRSRWDQPQHF
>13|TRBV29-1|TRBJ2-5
CSVGMGGVETQYF
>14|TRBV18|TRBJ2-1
CASSRQHGNNEQFF
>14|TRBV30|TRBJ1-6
CAWREGSYNSPLHF
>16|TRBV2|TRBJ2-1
CASSDRPGEIYNEQFF
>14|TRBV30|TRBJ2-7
CAWMTGLTGYEQYF
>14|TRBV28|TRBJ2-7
CAALGGSGADEQYF
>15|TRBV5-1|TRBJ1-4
CASSLGTATNEKLFF
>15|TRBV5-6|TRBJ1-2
CASSLSGQGYDGYTF
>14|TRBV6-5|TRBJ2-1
CASTSGTGGNEQFF
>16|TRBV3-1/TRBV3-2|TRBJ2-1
CASSQSRGSSYNEQFF
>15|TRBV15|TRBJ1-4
CATSGETGWNEKLFF
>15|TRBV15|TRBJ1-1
CATSRQGGGNTEAFF
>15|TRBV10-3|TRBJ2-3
CAISDQREGPNTQYF
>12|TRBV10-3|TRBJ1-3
CAISESGNTIYF
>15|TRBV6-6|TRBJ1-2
CASSYPAAGNYGYTF
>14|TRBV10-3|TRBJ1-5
CAISDRVNNQPQHF
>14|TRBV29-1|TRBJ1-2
CSVDRTGTNYGYTF
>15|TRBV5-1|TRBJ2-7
CASSLTYSGGYEQYF
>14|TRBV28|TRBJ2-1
CASSFRAAYNEQFF
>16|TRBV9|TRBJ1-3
CASSVGGALSGNTIYF
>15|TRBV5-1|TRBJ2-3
CASSLGSLGTDTQYF
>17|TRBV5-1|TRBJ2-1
CASRFASGSISYNEQFF